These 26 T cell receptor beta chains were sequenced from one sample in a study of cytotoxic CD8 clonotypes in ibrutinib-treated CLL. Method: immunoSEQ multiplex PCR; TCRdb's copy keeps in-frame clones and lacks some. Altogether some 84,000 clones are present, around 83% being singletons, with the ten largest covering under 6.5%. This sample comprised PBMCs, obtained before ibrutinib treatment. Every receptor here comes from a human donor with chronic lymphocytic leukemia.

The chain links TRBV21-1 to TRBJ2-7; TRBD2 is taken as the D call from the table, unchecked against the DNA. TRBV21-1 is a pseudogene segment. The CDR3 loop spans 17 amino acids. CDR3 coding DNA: TGTGCCAGCAGCAATCGCTCAGAGGTAGAGGTTACCTACGAGCAGTACTTC. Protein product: CASSNRSEVEVTYEQYF.

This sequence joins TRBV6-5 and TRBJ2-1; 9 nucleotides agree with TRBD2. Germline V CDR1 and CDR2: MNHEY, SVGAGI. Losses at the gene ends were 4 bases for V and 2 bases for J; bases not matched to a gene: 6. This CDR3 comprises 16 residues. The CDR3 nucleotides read TGTGCCAGCAGTTTGTCGGGACTAGCCGCCTACAATGAGCAGTTCTTC. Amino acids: CASSLSGLAAYNEQFF.

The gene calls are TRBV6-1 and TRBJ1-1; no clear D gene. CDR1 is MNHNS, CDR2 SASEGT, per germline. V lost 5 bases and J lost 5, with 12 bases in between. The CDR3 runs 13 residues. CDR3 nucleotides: TGTGCCAGCAGTCCCTGGGGTGGGACTGAAGCTTTCTTT. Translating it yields CASSPWGGTEAFF.

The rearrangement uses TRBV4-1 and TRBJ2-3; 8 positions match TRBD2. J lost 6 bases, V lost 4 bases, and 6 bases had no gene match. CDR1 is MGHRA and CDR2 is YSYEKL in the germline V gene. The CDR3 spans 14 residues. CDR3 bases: TGCGCCAGCAGCCTCGGACTAGCAAGCGATACGCAGTATTTT. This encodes CASSLGLASDTQYF.

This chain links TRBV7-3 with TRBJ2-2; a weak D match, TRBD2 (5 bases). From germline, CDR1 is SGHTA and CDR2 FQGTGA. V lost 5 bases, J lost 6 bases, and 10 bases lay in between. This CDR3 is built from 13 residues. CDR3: CASSTQRSGELFF. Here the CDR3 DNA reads TGTGCCAGCAGCACCCAGCGGTCCGGGGAGCTGTTTTTT.

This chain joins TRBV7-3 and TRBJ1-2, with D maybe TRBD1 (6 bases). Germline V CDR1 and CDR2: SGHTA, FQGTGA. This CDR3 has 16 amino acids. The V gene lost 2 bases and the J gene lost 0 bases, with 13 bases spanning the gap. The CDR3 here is CASSLDRTNTNYGYTF. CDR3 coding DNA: TGTGCCAGCAGCTTAGACAGGACCAATACTAACTATGGCTACACCTTC.

CDR3 nucleotide sequence: TGTGCCAGCAGCCTCCCGACAGGGCAGGAGACCCAGTACTTC. This sequence encodes CASSLPTGQETQYF. J is TRBJ2-5 and V is TRBV5-6, with 7 bases fitting TRBD1. Germline V CDR1 and CDR2: SGHDT, YYEEEE. The V segment lost 4 bases and the J segment 5 bases; nucleotides outside the gene matches: 8. The CDR3 sequence is 14 residues long. The full variable domain, its missing parts supplied by reference TRBV5-6 and TRBJ2-5, is DAGVTQSPTHLIKTRGQQVTLRCSPKSGHDTVSWYQQALGQGPQFIFQYYEEEERQRGNFPDRFSGHQFPNYSSELNVNALLLGDSALYLCASSLPTGQETQYFGPGTRLLVL.

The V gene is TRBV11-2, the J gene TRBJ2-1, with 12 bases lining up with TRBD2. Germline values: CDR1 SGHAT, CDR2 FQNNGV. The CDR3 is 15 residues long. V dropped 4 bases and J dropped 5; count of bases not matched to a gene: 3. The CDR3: CASSSGLAGHNEQFF. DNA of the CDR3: TGTGCCAGCAGCTCCGGACTAGCGGGACACAATGAGCAGTTCTTC.

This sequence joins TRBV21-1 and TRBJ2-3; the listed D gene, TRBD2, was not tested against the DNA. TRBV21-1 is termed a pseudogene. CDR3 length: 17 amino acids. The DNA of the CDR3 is TGTGCCAGCAGCAGCCCCTTAGCGGGAGGGCCGCCAGATACGCAGTATTTT. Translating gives CASSSPLAGGPPDTQYF.

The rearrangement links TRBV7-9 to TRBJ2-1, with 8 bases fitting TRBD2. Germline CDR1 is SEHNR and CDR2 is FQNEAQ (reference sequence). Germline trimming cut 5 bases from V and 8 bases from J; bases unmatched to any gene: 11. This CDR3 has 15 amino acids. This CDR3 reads CASSLGTSAVDEQFF. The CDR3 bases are TGTGCCAGCAGCCTGGGGACTAGTGCCGTCGATGAGCAGTTCTTC.

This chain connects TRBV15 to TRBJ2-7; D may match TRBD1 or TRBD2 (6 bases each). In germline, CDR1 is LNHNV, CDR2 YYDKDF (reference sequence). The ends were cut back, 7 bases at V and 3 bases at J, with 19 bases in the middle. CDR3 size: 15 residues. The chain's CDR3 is CATTTGGQGSYEQYF. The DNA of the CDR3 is TGTGCCACCACCACTGGGGGGCAAGGTAGCTACGAGCAGTACTTC.

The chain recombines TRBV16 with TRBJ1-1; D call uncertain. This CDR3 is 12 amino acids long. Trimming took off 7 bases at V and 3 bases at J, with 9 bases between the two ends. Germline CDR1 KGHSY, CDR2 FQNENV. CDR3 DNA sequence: TGTGCCAGCACCCCCCTGGACACTGAAGCTTTCTTT. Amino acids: CASTPLDTEAFF.

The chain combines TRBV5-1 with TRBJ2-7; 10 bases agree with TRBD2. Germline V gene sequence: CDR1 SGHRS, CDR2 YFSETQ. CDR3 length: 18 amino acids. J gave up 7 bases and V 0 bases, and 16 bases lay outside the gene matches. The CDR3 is CASSLGPRTLAGASEQYF. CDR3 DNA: TGCGCCAGCAGCTTGGGGCCCCGAACCCTAGCGGGAGCAAGTGAGCAGTACTTC.

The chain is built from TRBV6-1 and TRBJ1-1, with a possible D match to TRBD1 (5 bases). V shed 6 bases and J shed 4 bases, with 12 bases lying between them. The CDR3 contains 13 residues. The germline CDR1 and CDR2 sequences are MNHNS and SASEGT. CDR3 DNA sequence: TGTGCCAGCAGCTCAGGGTTGGGCACTGAAGCTTTCTTT. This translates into CASSSGLGTEAFF.

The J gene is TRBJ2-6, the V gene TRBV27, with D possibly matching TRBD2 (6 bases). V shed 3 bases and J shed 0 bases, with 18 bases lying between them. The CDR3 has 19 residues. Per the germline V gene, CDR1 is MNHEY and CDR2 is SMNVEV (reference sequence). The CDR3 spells CASSFIREYLRSGANVLTF. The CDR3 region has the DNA TGTGCCAGCAGTTTTATCCGGGAGTATCTGCGCTCTGGGGCCAACGTCCTGACTTTC.

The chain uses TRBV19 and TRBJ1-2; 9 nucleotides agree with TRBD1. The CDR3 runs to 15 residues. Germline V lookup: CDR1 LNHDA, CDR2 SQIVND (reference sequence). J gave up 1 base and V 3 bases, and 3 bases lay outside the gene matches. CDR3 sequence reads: CASSIGQGSNYGYTF. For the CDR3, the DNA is TGTGCCAGTAGTATCGGACAGGGGAGTAACTATGGCTACACCTTC. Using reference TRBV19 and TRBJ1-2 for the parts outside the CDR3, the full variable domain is DGGITQSPKYLFRKEGQNVTLSCEQNLNHDAMYWYRQDPGQGLRLIYYSQIVNDFQKGDIAEGYSVSREKKESFPLTVTSAQKNPTAFYLCASSIGQGSNYGYTFGSGTRLTVV.

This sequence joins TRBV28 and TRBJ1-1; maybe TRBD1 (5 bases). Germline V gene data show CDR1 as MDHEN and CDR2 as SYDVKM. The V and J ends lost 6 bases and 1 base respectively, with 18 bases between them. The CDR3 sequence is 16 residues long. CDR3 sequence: CASRPPRRAANTEAFF. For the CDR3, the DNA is TGTGCCAGCAGACCTCCTCGCAGGGCCGCGAACACTGAAGCTTTCTTT.

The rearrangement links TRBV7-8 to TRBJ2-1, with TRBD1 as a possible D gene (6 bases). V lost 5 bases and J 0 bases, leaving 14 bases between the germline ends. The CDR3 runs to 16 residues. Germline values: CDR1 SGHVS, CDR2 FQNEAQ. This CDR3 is CASSHRVLSSYNEQFF. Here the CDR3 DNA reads TGTGCCAGCAGCCACAGGGTTTTGAGCTCCTACAATGAGCAGTTCTTC.

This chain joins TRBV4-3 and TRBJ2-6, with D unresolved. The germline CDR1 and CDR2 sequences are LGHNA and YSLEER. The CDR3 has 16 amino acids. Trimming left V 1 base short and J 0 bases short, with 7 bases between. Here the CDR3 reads CASSQGPSSGANVLTF. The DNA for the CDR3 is TGCGCCAGCAGCCAAGGGCCCAGCTCTGGGGCCAACGTCCTGACTTTC.

The CDR3 DNA reads as TGTGCCAGGTACAAGGACAGGGATACAGATACGCAGTATTTT. Its protein product is CARYKDRDTDTQYF. This chain uses TRBV6-1 with TRBJ2-3; 8 bases are shared with TRBD1. The CDR3 covers 14 residues. Germline V gene data show CDR1 as MNHNS and CDR2 as SASEGT. V lost 9 bases and J lost 3; bases outside the gene matches: 8.

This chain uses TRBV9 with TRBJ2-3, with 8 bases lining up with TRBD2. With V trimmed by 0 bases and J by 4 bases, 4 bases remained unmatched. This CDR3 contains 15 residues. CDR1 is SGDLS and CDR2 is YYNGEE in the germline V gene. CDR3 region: CASSVDPAGADTQYF. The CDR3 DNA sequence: TGTGCCAGCAGCGTAGACCCAGCGGGGGCAGATACGCAGTATTTT.

The CDR3 spells CASSAGRDYGYTF. As DNA, the CDR3 is TGCGCCAGCAGTGCTGGCAGGGACTATGGCTACACCTTC. The V gene is TRBV10-1, the J gene TRBJ1-2; D might be TRBD1 (5 bases). The CDR3 consists of 13 residues. The V gene lost 4 bases and the J gene lost 3 bases, with 9 bases spanning the gap. The V gene's germline CDR1 is WNHNN and CDR2 SYGVQD (reference sequence).

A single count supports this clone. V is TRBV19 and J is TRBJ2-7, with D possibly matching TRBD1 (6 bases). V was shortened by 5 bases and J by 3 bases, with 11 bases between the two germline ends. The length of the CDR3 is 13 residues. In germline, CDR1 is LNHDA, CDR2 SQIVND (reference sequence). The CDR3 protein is CASSAGQIYEQYF. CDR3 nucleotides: TGTGCCAGTAGTGCAGGACAGATCTACGAGCAGTACTTC.

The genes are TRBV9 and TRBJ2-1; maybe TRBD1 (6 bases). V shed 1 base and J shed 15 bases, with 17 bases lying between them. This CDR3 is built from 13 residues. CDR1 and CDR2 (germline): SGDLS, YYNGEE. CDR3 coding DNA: TGTGCCAGCAGCGTAAGGGACACCTTACCCCCGTTCTTC. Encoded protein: CASSVRDTLPPFF.

The DNA for the CDR3 is TGTGGGGCGGGGCTAGCAGATACGCAGTATTTT. Translating gives CGAGLADTQYF. The chain is built from TRBV10-3 and TRBJ2-3; D may be TRBD2 (6 bases). CDR1 and CDR2 (germline): ENHRY, SYGVKD. The CDR3 totals 11 residues.

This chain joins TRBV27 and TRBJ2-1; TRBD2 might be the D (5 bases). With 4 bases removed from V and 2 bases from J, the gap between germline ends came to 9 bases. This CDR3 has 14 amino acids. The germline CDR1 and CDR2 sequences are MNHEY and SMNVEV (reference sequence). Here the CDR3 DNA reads TGTGCCAGCAGTTATAGCGACACCTACAATGAGCAGTTCTTC. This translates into CASSYSDTYNEQFF.